This T cell receptor beta chain was profiled in a study of HIV-infected patients and healthy controls. TCRdb recomputed calls from the 5' RACE reads with MiXCR, one row per CDR3 protein. This sample has 70,000 or so distinct CDR3 sequences; 15% to 20% occur once, and the top ten carry 5.5% to 7%. Germline V gene sequence: CDR1 SQVTM, CDR2 ANQGSEA. The CDR3 runs to 14 residues. Trimming took 5 bases from V and 6 from J; bases not matched to a gene: 12. The TCR comes from a human donor in good health. J is TRBJ2-5 and V is TRBV29-1; TRBD2 agrees at 7 bases. Sequenced input: CD4+ T cells from blood. The CDR3 sequence: CSVSSDGGVQTQYF. CDR3 in DNA: TGCAGCGTTTCGTCTGATGGGGGGGTGCAGACCCAGTACTTC.